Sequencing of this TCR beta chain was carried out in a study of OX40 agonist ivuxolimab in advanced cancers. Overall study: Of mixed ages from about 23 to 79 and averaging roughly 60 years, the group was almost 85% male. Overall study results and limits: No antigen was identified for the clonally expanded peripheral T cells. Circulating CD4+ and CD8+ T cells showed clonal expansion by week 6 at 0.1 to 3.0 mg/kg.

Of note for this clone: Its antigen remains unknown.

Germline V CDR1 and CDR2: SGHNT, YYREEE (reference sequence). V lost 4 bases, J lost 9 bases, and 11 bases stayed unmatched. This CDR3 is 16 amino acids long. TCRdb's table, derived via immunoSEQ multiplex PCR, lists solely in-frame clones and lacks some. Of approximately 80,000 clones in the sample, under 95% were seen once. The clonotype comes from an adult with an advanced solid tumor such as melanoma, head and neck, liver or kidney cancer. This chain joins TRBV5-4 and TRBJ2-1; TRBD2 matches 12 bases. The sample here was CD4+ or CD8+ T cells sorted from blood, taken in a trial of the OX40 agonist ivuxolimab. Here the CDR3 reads CASSKASGRGLVEQFF. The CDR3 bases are TGTGCCAGCAGCAAAGCTAGCGGGAGGGGTTTGGTTGAGCAGTTCTTC. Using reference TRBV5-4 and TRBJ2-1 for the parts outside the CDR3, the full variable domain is ETGVTQSPTHLIKTRGQQVTLRCSSQSGHNTVSWYQQALGQGPQFIFQYYREEENGRGNFPPRFSGLQFPNYSSELNVNALELDDSALYLCASSKASGRGLVEQFFGPGTRLTVL.